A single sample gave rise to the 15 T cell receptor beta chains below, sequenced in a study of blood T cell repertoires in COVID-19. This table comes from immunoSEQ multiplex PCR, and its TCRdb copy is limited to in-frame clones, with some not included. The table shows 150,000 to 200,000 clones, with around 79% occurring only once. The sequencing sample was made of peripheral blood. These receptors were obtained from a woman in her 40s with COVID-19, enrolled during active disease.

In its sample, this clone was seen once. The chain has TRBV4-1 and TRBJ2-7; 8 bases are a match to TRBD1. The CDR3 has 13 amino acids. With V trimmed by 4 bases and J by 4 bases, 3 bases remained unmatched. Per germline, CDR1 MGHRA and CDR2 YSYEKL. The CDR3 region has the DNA TGCGCCAGCAGCCCGGGACAGGCGTACGAGCAGTACTTC. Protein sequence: CASSPGQAYEQYF.

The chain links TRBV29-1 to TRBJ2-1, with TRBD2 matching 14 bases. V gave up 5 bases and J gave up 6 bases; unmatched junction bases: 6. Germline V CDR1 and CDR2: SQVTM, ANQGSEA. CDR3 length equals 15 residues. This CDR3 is CSVQTGTSGSNEQFF. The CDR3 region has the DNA TGCAGCGTTCAAACCGGGACTAGCGGGAGCAATGAGCAGTTCTTC.

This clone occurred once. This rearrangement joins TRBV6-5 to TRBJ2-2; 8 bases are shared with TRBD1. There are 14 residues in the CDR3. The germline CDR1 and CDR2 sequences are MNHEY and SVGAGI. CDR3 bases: TGTGCTGCAACTGCAGGGGGCAACACCGGGGAGCTGTTTTTT. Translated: CAATAGGNTGELFF.

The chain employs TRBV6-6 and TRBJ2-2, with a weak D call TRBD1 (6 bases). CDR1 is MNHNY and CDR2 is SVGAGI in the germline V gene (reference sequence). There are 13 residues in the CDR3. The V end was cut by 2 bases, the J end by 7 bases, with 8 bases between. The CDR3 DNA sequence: TGTGCCAGCAGTTACGGGACAATCGGGGAGCTGTTTTTT. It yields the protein CASSYGTIGELFF.

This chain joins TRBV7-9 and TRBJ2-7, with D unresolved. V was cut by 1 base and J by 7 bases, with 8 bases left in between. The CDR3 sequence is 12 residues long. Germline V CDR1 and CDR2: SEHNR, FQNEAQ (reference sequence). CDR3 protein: CASSLVSLEQYF. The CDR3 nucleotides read TGTGCCAGCAGCTTAGTCTCCTTAGAGCAGTACTTC.

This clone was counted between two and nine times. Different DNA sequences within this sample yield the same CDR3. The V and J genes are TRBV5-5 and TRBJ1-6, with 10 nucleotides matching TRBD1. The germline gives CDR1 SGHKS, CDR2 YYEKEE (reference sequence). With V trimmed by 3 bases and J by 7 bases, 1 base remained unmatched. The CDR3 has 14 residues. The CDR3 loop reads CASSSDRGNSPLHF. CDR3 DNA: TGTGCCAGCAGCTCGGACAGGGGGAATTCACCCCTCCACTTT.

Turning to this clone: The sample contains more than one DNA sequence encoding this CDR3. CDR3 protein: CASSPGGGSNQPQHF. CDR3 in DNA: TGCGCCAGCAGCCCAGGGGGTGGTAGCAATCAGCCCCAGCATTTT. The chain carries TRBV5-1 and TRBJ1-5; 7 bases agree with TRBD1. The CDR3 runs to 15 residues. The trim removed 4 bases at V and 0 bases at J, leaving 4 bases unmatched. Germline assignment: CDR1 SGHRS and CDR2 YFSETQ.

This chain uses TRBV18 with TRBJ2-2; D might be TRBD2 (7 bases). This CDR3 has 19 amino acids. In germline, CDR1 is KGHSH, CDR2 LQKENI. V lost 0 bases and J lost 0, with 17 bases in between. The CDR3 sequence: CASSPPPGGGSANTGELFF. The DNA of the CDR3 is TGTGCCAGCTCACCACCCCCCGGGGGCGGGAGCGCGAACACCGGGGAGCTGTTTTTT.

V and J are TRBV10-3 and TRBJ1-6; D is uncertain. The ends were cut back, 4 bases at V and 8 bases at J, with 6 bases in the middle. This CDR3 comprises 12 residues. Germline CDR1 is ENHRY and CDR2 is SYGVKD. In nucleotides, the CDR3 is TGTGCCATCAGTGGGAGGGATTCACCCCTCCACTTT. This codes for CAISGRDSPLHF.

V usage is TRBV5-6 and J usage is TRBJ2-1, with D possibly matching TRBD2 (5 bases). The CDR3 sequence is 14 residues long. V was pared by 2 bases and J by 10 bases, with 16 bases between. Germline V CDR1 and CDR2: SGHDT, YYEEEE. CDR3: CASSFQVSGLEQFF. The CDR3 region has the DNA TGTGCCAGCAGCTTCCAAGTGAGCGGCCTAGAGCAGTTCTTC.

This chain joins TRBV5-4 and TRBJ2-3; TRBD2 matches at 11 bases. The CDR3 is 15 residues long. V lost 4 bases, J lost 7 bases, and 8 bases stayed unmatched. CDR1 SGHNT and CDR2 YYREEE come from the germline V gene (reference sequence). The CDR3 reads CASSPGTSGTYTQYF. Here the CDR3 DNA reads TGTGCCAGCAGCCCCGGGACTAGCGGAACCTATACGCAGTATTTT.

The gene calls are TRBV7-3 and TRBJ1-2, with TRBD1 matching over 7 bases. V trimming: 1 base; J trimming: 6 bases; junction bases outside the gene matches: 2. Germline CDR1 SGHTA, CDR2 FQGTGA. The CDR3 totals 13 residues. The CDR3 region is CASSLIGGDGYTF. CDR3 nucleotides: TGTGCCAGCAGCTTAATAGGGGGCGATGGCTACACCTTC.

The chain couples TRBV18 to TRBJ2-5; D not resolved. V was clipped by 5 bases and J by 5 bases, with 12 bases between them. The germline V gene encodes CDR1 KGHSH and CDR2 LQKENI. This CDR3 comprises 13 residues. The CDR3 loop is CASSGRNGETQYF. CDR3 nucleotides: TGTGCCAGCTCAGGCCGGAACGGGGAGACCCAGTACTTC.

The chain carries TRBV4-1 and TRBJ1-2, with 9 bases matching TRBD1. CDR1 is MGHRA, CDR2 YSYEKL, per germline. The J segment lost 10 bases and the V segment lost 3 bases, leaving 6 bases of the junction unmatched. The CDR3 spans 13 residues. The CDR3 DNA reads TGCGCCAGCAGCCAGTGGGACAGGGCACCCTACACCTTC. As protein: CASSQWDRAPYTF.

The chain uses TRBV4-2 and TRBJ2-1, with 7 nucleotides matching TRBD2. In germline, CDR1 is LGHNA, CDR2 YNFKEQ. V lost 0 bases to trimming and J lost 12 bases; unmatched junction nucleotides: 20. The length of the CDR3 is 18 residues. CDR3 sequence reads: CASSQDYGASGMRWVQFF. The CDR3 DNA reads TGTGCCAGCAGCCAAGACTATGGTGCTAGCGGAATGAGGTGGGTGCAGTTCTTC.